The 19 T cell receptor beta chains presented below share a single source sample, sequenced in a study of T cells after posttransplantation cyclophosphamide. Sequenced by immunoSEQ multiplex PCR; TCRdb stores in-frame clones only, minus some. The sample carries around 6,000 clones, about 98% recorded once. The sample was memory CD4+ T cells sorted from PBMCs. These receptors were taken from a man aged 40-55 years in good health, CMV-negative, and a related stem cell transplant donor.

The V and J genes are TRBV18 and TRBJ2-7, with 9 bases identical to TRBD2. V shed 0 bases, J shed 3 bases, and the junction held 0 bases outside the gene matches. Germline V gene sequence: CDR1 KGHSH, CDR2 LQKENI. CDR3 length: 14 residues. The chain's CDR3 is CASSPPSGGYEQYF. CDR3 DNA: TGTGCCAGCTCACCACCTAGCGGGGGCTACGAGCAGTACTTC.

The rearrangement uses TRBV5-4 and TRBJ1-5; no clear D. V dropped 1 base and J dropped 4 bases, with 9 bases sitting between them. The CDR3 consists of 14 residues. Germline CDR1 and CDR2: SGHNT and YYREEE (reference sequence). The DNA of the CDR3 is TGTGCCAGCAGCTTGTCCCCGGGAAATCAGCCCCAGCATTTT. Translation: CASSLSPGNQPQHF.

The DNA for the CDR3 is TGTGCCAGCAGTTACCCCCCGCCCGGCGGGGAGCTGTTTTTT. Translation: CASSYPPPGGELFF. V is TRBV6-6 and J is TRBJ2-2; D is unclear. CDR1 MNHNY and CDR2 SVGAGI come from the germline V gene (reference sequence). Trimming removed 2 bases from V and 7 bases from J, with 11 bases in between. The CDR3 consists of 14 residues.

V gene TRBV7-2 combines with J gene TRBJ1-2; 9 bases map to TRBD1. J lost 6 bases, V lost 5 bases, and 7 bases had no gene match. The CDR3 runs 14 residues. Germline CDR1 is SGHTA and CDR2 is FQGNSA. CDR3: CASSIDRGSDGYTF. Written as DNA, the CDR3 is TGTGCCAGCAGCATCGACAGGGGGAGTGATGGCTACACCTTC.

The chain uses TRBV7-2 and TRBJ2-3, with TRBD2 identical over 9 bases. The CDR3 is made up of 16 amino acids. Looked up from germline, CDR1 is SGHTA and CDR2 is FQGNSA. V trimming: 1 base; J trimming: 4 bases; junction bases outside the gene matches: 6. The CDR3 DNA is TGTGCCAGCAGCTTAGTAGGCGGGAGGGCCGCAGATACGCAGTATTTT. This gives the protein CASSLVGGRAADTQYF. Full variable domain (missing parts from reference TRBV7-2 and TRBJ2-3): GAGVSQSPSNKVTEKGKDVELRCDPISGHTALYWYRQSLGQGLEFLIYFQGNSAPDKSGLPSDRFSAERTGGSVSTLTIQRTQQEDSAVYLCASSLVGGRAADTQYFGPGTRLTVL.

V and J are TRBV2 and TRBJ2-1, with 10 bases fitting TRBD2. The CDR3 runs 16 residues. The trim removed 2 bases at V and 10 bases at J, leaving 11 bases unmatched. CDR1 and CDR2 (germline): SNHLY, FYNNEI. For the CDR3, the DNA is TGTGCCAGCAGTGAATCGCTAGCGGGAGTCGAGGTCGAGCAGTTCTTC. Residues: CASSESLAGVEVEQFF.

CDR3: CASSEGRHYEQYF. The DNA of the CDR3 is TGTGCCAGTAGTGAGGGAAGACACTACGAGCAGTACTTC. The chain carries TRBV19 and TRBJ2-7; weak D call: TRBD2 (5 bases). The length of the CDR3 is 13 residues. The V gene lost 5 bases and the J gene lost 3 bases, with 11 bases spanning the gap. Germline values: CDR1 LNHDA, CDR2 SQIVND (reference sequence). The whole variable domain, filled in from reference TRBV19 and TRBJ2-7, reads DGGITQSPKYLFRKEGQNVTLSCEQNLNHDAMYWYRQDPGQGLRLIYYSQIVNDFQKGDIAEGYSVSREKKESFPLTVTSAQKNPTAFYLCASSEGRHYEQYFGPGTRLTVT.

The chain is built from TRBV10-3 and TRBJ1-4; D unclear. The CDR3 contains 15 residues. V dropped 4 bases and J dropped 0 bases, with 9 bases sitting between them. CDR1 ENHRY and CDR2 SYGVKD come from the germline V gene. The CDR3 sequence is CAISAQEATNEKLFF. In DNA form, the CDR3 reads TGTGCCATCAGTGCTCAGGAGGCAACTAATGAAAAACTGTTTTTT.

The chain links TRBV19 to TRBJ2-2, with TRBD1 as a possible D gene (6 bases). V was pared by 4 bases and J by 6 bases, with 9 bases between. The CDR3 is 13 amino acids. Germline values: CDR1 LNHDA, CDR2 SQIVND (reference sequence). The CDR3 DNA follows: TGTGCCAGTAGTACCTACAGGGCCGGGGAGCTGTTTTTT. Amino acids: CASSTYRAGELFF.

The J gene is TRBJ1-1, the V gene TRBV15; no reliable D call. The CDR3 contains 14 residues. Germline V gene sequence: CDR1 LNHNV, CDR2 YYDKDF (reference sequence). V lost 2 bases and J lost 0, with 7 bases in between. CDR3 residues: CATSRITVNTEAFF. The CDR3 region has the DNA TGTGCCACCAGCAGAATCACAGTGAACACTGAAGCTTTCTTT.

The chain joins TRBV28 to TRBJ1-5, with 8 bases that match TRBD1. Unmatched junction bases numbered 10, after V lost 6 bases and J lost 6 bases. The CDR3 has 15 residues. The germline gives CDR1 MDHEN, CDR2 SYDVKM. The CDR3 region is CASSPDRGWSQPQHF. CDR3 DNA: TGTGCCAGCAGCCCCGACAGGGGCTGGAGTCAGCCCCAGCATTTT.

The genes are TRBV11-2 and TRBJ2-1, with 7 bases fitting TRBD2. This CDR3 contains 14 residues. Germline V gives CDR1 SGHAT, CDR2 FQNNGV. V trimming: 5 bases; J trimming: 4 bases; junction bases outside the gene matches: 5. The CDR3 sequence is CASSPGDYYNEQFF. The CDR3 DNA reads TGTGCCAGCAGCCCCGGGGACTATTACAATGAGCAGTTCTTC.

The chain uses TRBV18 and TRBJ1-1; tentatively, D is TRBD1 (6 bases). The CDR3 contains 14 residues. Germline values: CDR1 KGHSH, CDR2 LQKENI. V was cut by 3 bases and J by 1 base, with 9 bases left in between. The CDR3 DNA is TGTGCCAGCTCACCTCCGGGACAGAACACTGAAGCTTTCTTT. Translated, it gives CASSPPGQNTEAFF.

This rearrangement joins TRBV7-6 to TRBJ2-1; D perhaps matches TRBD1 (6 bases). The CDR3 has 15 residues. The germline CDR1 and CDR2 sequences are SGHVS and FNYEAQ. Trimming shortened V by 5 bases and J by 12 bases, and 23 bases separated the two germline ends. This CDR3 reads CASSPGQPTRFGQFF. CDR3 DNA sequence: TGTGCCAGCAGCCCCGGACAGCCAACACGGTTCGGGCAGTTCTTC.

V is TRBV5-1 and J is TRBJ1-2; tentatively, D is TRBD1 (5 bases). With 0 bases removed from V and 2 bases from J, the gap between germline ends came to 5 bases. Germline lookup yields CDR1 SGHRS and CDR2 YFSETQ. The CDR3 runs to 13 residues. CDR3 nucleotide sequence: TGCGCCAGCAGCTTGGCAGGGAACTATGGCTACACCTTC. It translates to CASSLAGNYGYTF. Drawing the rest from reference TRBV5-1 and TRBJ1-2, the complete variable domain is KAGVTQTPRYLIKTRGQQVTLSCSPISGHRSVSWYQQTPGQGLQFLFEYFSETQRNKGNFPGRFSGRQFSNSRSEMNVSTLELGDSALYLCASSLAGNYGYTFGSGTRLTVV.

This clone was picked up a small number of times. For the CDR3, the DNA is TGTGCCAGCAGCTGGACCGGGACTAGCGCCTACAATGAGCAGTTCTTC. Amino acid sequence: CASSWTGTSAYNEQFF. The V gene is TRBV11-1, the J gene TRBJ2-1; TRBD2 matches at 10 bases. The CDR3 totals 16 residues. CDR1 SGHAT and CDR2 FQDESV come from the germline V gene (reference sequence). V lost 4 bases, J lost 2 bases, and 5 bases stayed unmatched.

The genes are TRBV11-3 and TRBJ2-1; 14 positions agree with TRBD2. Germline CDR1 is SGHNT and CDR2 is YENEEA. The CDR3 runs to 19 residues. V shed 1 base and J 7 bases; nucleotides not matched to a gene: 12. CDR3: CASSLGARLAGGRRNEQFF. The CDR3 nucleotides are TGTGCCAGCAGCTTAGGGGCCCGACTAGCGGGAGGGCGGCGAAATGAGCAGTTCTTC.

This clone was seen once. The V call is TRBV28, the J call TRBJ1-2; tentative D call: TRBD1 (5 bases). Germline values: CDR1 MDHEN, CDR2 SYDVKM. This CDR3 comprises 18 residues. Deletions cut 9 bases from V and 5 bases from J, with 31 bases between. CDR3 protein: CASRGAGTGDEGFYGYTF. CDR3 nucleotides: TGTGCCAGTCGCGGAGCCGGCACGGGGGATGAAGGGTTTTATGGCTACACCTTC.

This rearrangement joins TRBV19 to TRBJ1-1, with D unresolved. Looked up from germline, CDR1 is LNHDA and CDR2 is SQIVND (reference sequence). Trimming shortened V by 7 bases and J by 2 bases, and 14 bases separated the two germline ends. The CDR3 contains 14 residues. CDR3 in amino acids: CASIRGSGNTEAFF. Here the CDR3 DNA reads TGTGCCAGTATTAGAGGGTCCGGCAACACTGAAGCTTTCTTT.